The clone carrying this TCR beta chain was seen many times. Regarding time point: persistent/refractory GD, antithyroid drugs over 5 years with positive TRAb. PBMCs were the source of the RNA used for TCR sequencing. Building the TCR beta libraries relied on iRepertoire HTBI primers, and CDR3 regions underwent Arm-PCR. TCRdb fed the multiplex PCR reads into MiXCR, producing one record per CDR3 protein. The repertoire consists of a few hundred thousand distinct CDR3 sequences, with roughly a quarter occurring once and the leading ten covering over 25%. This sample was taken from a study of regulatory T cells in long-lasting Graves disease. The CDR3 spans 16 residues. Trimming cost V 6 bases and J 4 bases; bases outside gene matches: 12. Germline V gives CDR1 MDHEN, CDR2 SYDVKM.

The chain links TRBV28 to TRBJ2-5; 9 nucleotides align to TRBD1. This receptor was taken from a female donor with Graves disease. The material sequenced was peripheral blood mononuclear cells (PBMCs), taken when the disease was refractory, from a patient treated with antithyroid drugs. The CDR3 reads CASRTTGGYLGETQYF. DNA for the CDR3: TGTGCCAGCAGAACGACAGGGGGATACCTTGGAGAGACCCAGTACTTC. The full variable domain, with the rest looked up from reference TRBV28 and TRBJ2-5, is DVKVTQSSRYLVKRTGEKVFLECVQDMDHENMFWYRQDPGLGLRLIYFSYDVKMKEKGDIPEGYSVSREKKERFSLILESASTNQTSMYLCASRTTGGYLGETQYFGPGTRLLVL.